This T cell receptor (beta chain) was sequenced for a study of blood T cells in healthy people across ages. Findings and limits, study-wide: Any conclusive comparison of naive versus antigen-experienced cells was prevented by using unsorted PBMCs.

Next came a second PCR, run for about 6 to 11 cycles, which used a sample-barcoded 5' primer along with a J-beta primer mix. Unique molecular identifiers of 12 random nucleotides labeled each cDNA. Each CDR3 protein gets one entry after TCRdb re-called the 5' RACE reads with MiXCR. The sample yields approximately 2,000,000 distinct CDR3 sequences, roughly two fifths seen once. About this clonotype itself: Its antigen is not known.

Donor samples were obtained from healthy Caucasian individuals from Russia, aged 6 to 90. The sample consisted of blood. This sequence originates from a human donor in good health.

The CDR3, as DNA: TGTGCCACCAGCAAAAGACAGGGAAGTGAGCAGTTCTTC. Its translation is CATSKRQGSEQFF. The chain carries TRBV15 and TRBJ2-1, with 7 bases matching TRBD1. Trimming removed 4 bases from V and 9 bases from J; junction bases left unmatched: 6. The CDR3 sequence is 13 residues long. Germline lookup yields CDR1 LNHNV and CDR2 YYDKDF (reference sequence).